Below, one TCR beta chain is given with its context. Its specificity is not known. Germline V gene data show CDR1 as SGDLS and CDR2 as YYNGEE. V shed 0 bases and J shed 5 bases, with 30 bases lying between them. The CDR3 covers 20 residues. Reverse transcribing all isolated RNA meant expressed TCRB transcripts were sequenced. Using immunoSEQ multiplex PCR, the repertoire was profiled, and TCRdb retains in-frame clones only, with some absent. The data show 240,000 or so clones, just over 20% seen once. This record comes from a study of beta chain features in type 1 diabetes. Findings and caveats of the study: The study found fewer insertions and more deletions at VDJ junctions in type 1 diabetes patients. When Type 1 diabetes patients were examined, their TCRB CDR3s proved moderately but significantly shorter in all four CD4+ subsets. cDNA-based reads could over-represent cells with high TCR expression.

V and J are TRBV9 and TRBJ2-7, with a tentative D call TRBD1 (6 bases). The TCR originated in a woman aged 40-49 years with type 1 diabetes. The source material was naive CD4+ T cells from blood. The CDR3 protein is CASSVVGSVTGWLVSHEQYF. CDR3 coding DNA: TGTGCCAGCAGCGTAGTCGGGTCGGTCACAGGGTGGTTAGTTTCCCACGAGCAGTACTTC.